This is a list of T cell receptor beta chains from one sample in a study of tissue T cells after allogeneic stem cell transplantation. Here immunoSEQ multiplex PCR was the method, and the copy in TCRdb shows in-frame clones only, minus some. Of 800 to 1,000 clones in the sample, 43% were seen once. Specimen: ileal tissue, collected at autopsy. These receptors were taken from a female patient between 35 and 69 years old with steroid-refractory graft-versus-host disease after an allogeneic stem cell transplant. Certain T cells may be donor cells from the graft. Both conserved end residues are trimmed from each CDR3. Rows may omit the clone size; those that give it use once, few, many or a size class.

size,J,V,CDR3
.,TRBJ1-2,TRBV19,ASSILGTTSGYT
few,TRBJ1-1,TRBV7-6,ASSLWRNTEAF
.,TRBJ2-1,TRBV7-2,ASRGTSSYNEQF
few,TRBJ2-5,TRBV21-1,ASSKAGPGGRDQY
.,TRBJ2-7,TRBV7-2,ASSPGSQGASYEQY
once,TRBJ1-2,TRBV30,AWSGGFGYT
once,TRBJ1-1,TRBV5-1,ASSLEGKVAF
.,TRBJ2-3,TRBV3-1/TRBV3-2,ASSGINPMQDTQY
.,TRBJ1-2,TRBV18,AISPDRYYGYT
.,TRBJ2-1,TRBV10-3,AISVTSGRVYNEQF
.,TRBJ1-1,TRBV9,ASSVVMNTEAF
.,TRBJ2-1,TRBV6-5,ASSYAGVLGEQF
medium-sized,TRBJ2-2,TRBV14,ASSQLDRVGTGELF
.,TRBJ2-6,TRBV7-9,ASSLAGSSGANVLT
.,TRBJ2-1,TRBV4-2,ASSQRTSGGRNEQF
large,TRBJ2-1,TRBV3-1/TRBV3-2,ASSQDRGTHNEQF